This TCR beta chain comes out of a study of response to subunit inactivated influenza vaccine. The study, taken as a whole, reports: It was the authors' suggestion that each seasonal influenza vaccination recruits few new T cells.

Trimming left V 4 bases short and J 5 bases short, with 9 bases between. CDR1 is MNHEY and CDR2 is SVGEGT in the germline V gene. The CDR3 loop spans 12 amino acids. TCRdb recomputed calls from the RT-PCR reads with MiXCR, one row per CDR3 protein. This table holds 650,000 to 800,000 distinct CDR3 sequences, 14% found once. This clonotype showed up many times. Its antigen is currently unknown. Sample: PBMCs from blood, taken roughly 2 weeks before vaccination. The sequence was collected from a man aged 50 to 60 who received an inactivated influenza vaccine. The chain recombines TRBV6-2 or TRBV6-3 with TRBJ2-7, with D maybe TRBD1 (6 bases). The CDR3 here is CASSWAGDEQYF. As DNA, the CDR3 is TGTGCCAGCAGTTGGGCAGGGGACGAGCAGTACTTC.